This T cell receptor beta chain emerged from a study of human T cells and chemical hapten exposure. Looking at the study overall: The sensitizing agent was 2% DPC, placed on roughly 2 cm by roughly 2 cm of upper inner arm skin. Study-level points and caveats: It should be noted that donors had alopecia, so their immune response may differ from healthy people's.

MiXCR, applied by TCRdb to the RACE reads, yields one record per CDR3 protein. The sample shows about 95,000 distinct CDR3 sequences, approximately 10% of them seen only once. A note on this clonotype: The target antigen is unknown.

The CDR3 is 13 residues long. The germline V gene has CDR1 MNHEY and CDR2 SMNVEV (reference sequence). With 6 bases removed from V and 5 bases from J, the gap between germline ends came to 13 bases. Time point specified: patch test 2, 6 weeks after DPC sensitization. The treatment here: therapeutic diphenylcyclopropenone sensitization with weekly scalp DPC. Ahead of applying each patch test, blood was sampled. This chain connects TRBV27 to TRBJ1-2; a weak D match, TRBD1 (6 bases). The sample here was whole blood, taken in connection with sensitization to the hapten diphenylcyclopropenone (DPC). This clonotype was sampled from a woman aged 40 to 50 with alopecia areata. Some clones in this sample may be carry-over from other donors' samples. CDR3 sequence reads: CASRPDRIYGYTF. For the CDR3, the DNA is TGTGCCAGCAGACCGGACAGAATTTATGGCTACACCTTC.